One sample yielded the 29 T cell receptor beta chains listed below, sequenced in a study of T cells in tumors after PD-1 blockade. This table comes from immunoSEQ multiplex PCR, and its TCRdb copy is limited to in-frame clones, with some not included. The sample records 13,000 to 15,000 clones, roughly 80% being singletons. Sequenced material: PBMCs, taken after anti-PD-1 treatment. These TCRs come from a human donor with basal cell carcinoma.

The chain employs TRBV3-1 (or the pseudogene TRBV3-2) and TRBJ2-3; TRBD2 matches 14 bases. CDR1 and CDR2 from the germline V gene are LGHDT and YNNKEL (reference sequence). Trimming took 4 bases from V and 6 from J; bases not matched to a gene: 6. The CDR3 extends over 16 amino acids. In nucleotides, the CDR3 is TGTGCCAGCAGCCCCGGGACTAGCGGGAGTGGCGATACGCAGTATTTT. Translation gives CASSPGTSGSGDTQYF.

J is TRBJ2-5 and V is TRBV28; 7 bases match TRBD1. Germline CDR1 and CDR2: MDHEN and SYDVKM. Germline trimming cut 8 bases from V and 0 bases from J; bases unmatched to any gene: 3. This CDR3 contains 13 residues. The CDR3 DNA is TGTGCCAGCCTTGACAGGGACCAAGAGACCCAGTACTTC. This encodes CASLDRDQETQYF.

V usage is TRBV7-3 and J usage is TRBJ1-1; the match to TRBD1 covers 7 bases. Germline V gives CDR1 SGHTA, CDR2 FQGTGA. The CDR3 consists of 15 residues. The trim removed 2 bases at V and 5 bases at J, leaving 8 bases unmatched. The CDR3 sequence is CASSLQGGRWTEAFF. CDR3 coding DNA: TGTGCCAGCAGCTTACAGGGGGGAAGGTGGACTGAAGCTTTCTTT.

The V gene is TRBV7-8, the J gene TRBJ1-6; D call uncertain. The germline CDR1 and CDR2 sequences are SGHVS and FQNEAQ. This CDR3 spans 14 amino acids. Trimming cost V 5 bases and J 6 bases, with 11 bases left between them. In DNA, the CDR3 is TGTGCCAGCAGCCCGTCGGTTAGTAATTCACCCCTCCACTTT. Translation: CASSPSVSNSPLHF.

The gene calls are TRBV27 and TRBJ2-4; 12 bases fit TRBD2. CDR3 size: 21 residues. Germline assignment: CDR1 MNHEY and CDR2 SMNVEV (reference sequence). V lost 5 bases and J lost 0; bases outside the gene matches: 17. The CDR3 coding sequence is TGTGCCAGCAGTGGAAGTGGACTAGCGGGGCCCAATATCCTAGCCAAAAACATTCAGTACTTC. It is translated as CASSGSGLAGPNILAKNIQYF.

The rearrangement links TRBV11-1 to TRBJ2-5; D could derive from TRBD1 or TRBD2 (7 bases each). The germline V gene has CDR1 SGHAT and CDR2 FQDESV (reference sequence). The CDR3 has 13 residues. Trimming stripped 5 bases from V and 7 bases from J, with 14 bases between. CDR3 sequence: CASSLAGDRTQYF. The CDR3 nucleotides read TGTGCCAGCAGCCTCGCGGGGGACAGGACCCAGTACTTC.

The chain combines TRBV28 with TRBJ1-1, with unresolved D. V lost 7 bases and J lost 0, with 18 bases in between. CDR1 is MDHEN and CDR2 is SYDVKM in the germline V gene. The CDR3 is 16 amino acids. DNA for the CDR3: TGTGCCAGCACCCCAGCGATTGAATTTATGAACACTGAAGCTTTCTTT. Its protein product is CASTPAIEFMNTEAFF.

This chain connects TRBV12-5 to TRBJ2-3, with 14 bases aligning to TRBD2. V dropped 0 bases and J dropped 2; count of bases not matched to a gene: 13. The germline V gene has CDR1 LGHNT and CDR2 FRNRAP. The CDR3 is 21 residues long. The CDR3 protein is CASGLVARGLAGADLTDTQYF. DNA for the CDR3: TGTGCTAGTGGTTTGGTAGCAAGGGGACTAGCGGGGGCCGATCTCACAGATACGCAGTATTTT.

This rearrangement joins TRBV5-6 to TRBJ1-1; D not resolved. Trimming pared 6 bases from V and 1 base from J, leaving 13 bases between. The V gene's germline CDR1 is SGHDT and CDR2 YYEEEE. The CDR3 totals 14 residues. The CDR3 sequence is CASTRLGRNTEAFF. The CDR3 DNA reads TGTGCCAGCACCCGCCTGGGAAGGAACACTGAAGCTTTCTTT.

This chain joins TRBV18 and TRBJ1-1; TRBD1 matches at 9 bases. Germline CDR1 KGHSH, CDR2 LQKENI. The CDR3 extends over 14 amino acids. V trimming: 5 bases; J trimming: 5 bases; junction bases outside the gene matches: 6. The CDR3 region is CASSEGQGRTEAFF. Here the CDR3 DNA reads TGTGCCAGCTCAGAAGGACAGGGGAGGACTGAAGCTTTCTTT.

The chain couples TRBV5-6 to TRBJ2-7, with 11 bases identical to TRBD2. The germline V gene encodes CDR1 SGHDT and CDR2 YYEEEE. The CDR3 is 14 residues long. Trimming cost V 5 bases and J 3 bases; bases outside gene matches: 4. The CDR3 region has the DNA TGTGCCAGCAGGGAGACTAGCGGGAACTACGAGCAGTACTTC. It is translated as CASRETSGNYEQYF.

The chain recombines TRBV14 with TRBJ1-1, with 7 positions matching TRBD1. The J segment lost 5 bases and the V segment lost 2 bases, leaving 5 bases of the junction unmatched. Germline CDR1 and CDR2: SGHDN and FVKESK. CDR3 length: 14 amino acids. The CDR3 sequence: CASSQKGGRTEAFF. CDR3 bases: TGTGCCAGCAGCCAAAAAGGGGGCAGGACTGAAGCTTTCTTT.

This chain links TRBV10-3 with TRBJ1-3; weak D call: TRBD1 (6 bases). V lost 4 bases to trimming and J lost 2 bases, with 15 bases between them. There are 16 residues in the CDR3. Germline CDR1 reads ENHRY; CDR2 reads SYGVKD. CDR3 sequence: CAISGPDRMAGNTIYF. In nucleotides, the CDR3 is TGTGCCATCAGTGGCCCGGACAGAATGGCTGGAAACACCATATATTTT.

The chain uses TRBV29-1 and TRBJ1-4; maybe TRBD1 (5 bases). The ends were cut back, 4 bases at V and 9 bases at J, with 12 bases in the middle. The germline V gene encodes CDR1 SQVTM and CDR2 ANQGSEA. The CDR3 totals 12 residues. This CDR3 is CSVGGDTKKLFF. CDR3 nucleotide sequence: TGCAGCGTTGGGGGCGATACGAAAAAACTGTTTTTT.

About this clone itself: Other DNA sequences in the sample encode the same CDR3. This chain uses TRBV5-4 with TRBJ2-3; D is uncertain. Trimming cost V 1 base and J 3 bases, with 12 bases left between them. Germline CDR1 reads SGHNT; CDR2 reads YYREEE (reference sequence). This CDR3 spans 15 amino acids. CDR3 in amino acids: CASSLLTRETDTQYF. CDR3 DNA sequence: TGTGCCAGCAGCTTGTTGACTCGTGAGACAGATACGCAGTATTTT.

The rearrangement joins TRBV10-3 to TRBJ2-3; D may be TRBD1 or TRBD2 (5 bases each). Per germline, CDR1 ENHRY and CDR2 SYGVKD. The CDR3 extends over 13 amino acids. Trimming removed 6 bases at V and 0 bases at J, with 7 bases between. CDR3 in amino acids: CAIRGDSTDTQYF. The CDR3 coding sequence is TGTGCCATCAGGGGGGACAGCACAGATACGCAGTATTTT.

The V and J genes are TRBV9 and TRBJ2-3, with 11 bases aligning to TRBD2. The CDR3 runs 16 residues. CDR1 and CDR2 from the germline V gene are SGDLS and YYNGEE. J gave up 5 bases and V 3 bases, and 8 bases lay outside the gene matches. DNA of the CDR3: TGTGCCAGCAGCGGGGATAGCGGGAGGGCCGGAGATACGCAGTATTTT. This codes for CASSGDSGRAGDTQYF.

V gene TRBV28 combines with J gene TRBJ1-5; TRBD1 is a possible D gene (5 bases). Trimming cost V 5 bases and J 1 base, with 6 bases left between them. From germline, CDR1 is MDHEN and CDR2 SYDVKM. This CDR3 contains 13 residues. CDR3 nucleotides: TGTGCCAGCAGTAGGGACAGCAATCAGCCCCAGCATTTT. Amino acids: CASSRDSNQPQHF.

This clone was observed a few times. The rearrangement uses TRBV12-3 or TRBV12-4 and TRBJ2-7, with unresolved D. This CDR3 region has 11 residues. V was cut by 1 base and J by 3 bases, with 1 base left in between. Here the CDR3 reads CASSLGYEQYF. CDR3 DNA: TGTGCCAGCAGTTTAGGCTACGAGCAGTACTTC.

The CDR3 nucleotides are TGTGCCAGCAGCCGGACAGGTGTCCTTTCCTACGAGCAGTACTTC. It yields the protein CASSRTGVLSYEQYF. The chain uses TRBV2 and TRBJ2-7; 7 nucleotides line up with TRBD1. The germline gives CDR1 SNHLY, CDR2 FYNNEI. Losses at the gene ends were 6 bases for V and 1 base for J; bases not matched to a gene: 9. The CDR3 totals 15 residues.

The gene calls are TRBV9 and TRBJ1-1; 10 bases are shared with TRBD1. Germline trimming cut 3 bases from V and 7 bases from J; bases unmatched to any gene: 9. The CDR3 contains 15 residues. The germline gives CDR1 SGDLS, CDR2 YYNGEE. The CDR3 nucleotides are TGTGCCAGCAGCGCCGTGACAGGGGGCGTCGGTGAAGCTTTCTTT. This sequence encodes CASSAVTGGVGEAFF.

V gene TRBV6-2 or TRBV6-3 combines with J gene TRBJ2-3; 13 positions agree with TRBD2. The trim removed 3 bases at V and 5 bases at J, leaving 8 bases unmatched. Germline values: CDR1 MNHEY, CDR2 SVGEGT. The CDR3 runs 17 residues. CDR3 sequence reads: CASSYGTSGARGDTQYF. The CDR3, as DNA: TGTGCCAGCAGTTATGGGACTAGCGGGGCTCGCGGAGATACGCAGTATTTT.

V gene TRBV28 combines with J gene TRBJ2-7, with a weak D call TRBD1 (5 bases). Germline V gives CDR1 MDHEN, CDR2 SYDVKM. The CDR3 consists of 13 residues. The V gene lost 5 bases and the J gene lost 5 bases, with 13 bases spanning the gap. CDR3 nucleotide sequence: TGTGCCAGCAGTCCAAGTGACAGCAACGAGCAGTACTTC. Amino acids: CASSPSDSNEQYF. Drawing the rest from reference TRBV28 and TRBJ2-7, the complete variable domain is DVKVTQSSRYLVKRTGEKVFLECVQDMDHENMFWYRQDPGLGLRLIYFSYDVKMKEKGDIPEGYSVSREKKERFSLILESASTNQTSMYLCASSPSDSNEQYFGPGTRLTVT.

This clone was recorded once. This chain links TRBV2 with TRBJ2-7; TRBD1 matches 8 bases. The CDR3 sequence is 14 residues long. Germline lookup yields CDR1 SNHLY and CDR2 FYNNEI. V lost 7 bases to trimming and J lost 3 bases; unmatched junction nucleotides: 8. The CDR3 DNA reads TGTGCCAGCAACTTCGGACAGGGAATCTACGAGCAGTACTTC. Translated: CASNFGQGIYEQYF.

The chain recombines TRBV6-1 with TRBJ2-2; tentatively, D is TRBD1 (6 bases). There are 15 residues in the CDR3. The germline V gene has CDR1 MNHNS and CDR2 SASEGT. V lost 1 base, J lost 4 bases, and 10 bases lay in between. CDR3 loop: CASSEGRGGTGELFF. CDR3 nucleotides: TGTGCCAGCAGTGAAGGACGAGGGGGCACCGGGGAGCTGTTTTTT.

V gene TRBV5-1 combines with J gene TRBJ1-2; TRBD1 matches 9 bases. The J segment lost 8 bases and the V segment lost 5 bases, leaving 10 bases of the junction unmatched. Germline V gene data show CDR1 as SGHRS and CDR2 as YFSETQ. The CDR3 covers 14 residues. The CDR3: CASRIPQGAGGYTF. The CDR3, as DNA: TGCGCCAGCAGGATCCCACAGGGGGCGGGAGGCTACACCTTC.

CDR3 region: CAIRQFEEQVPLDEKLFF. The CDR3 DNA reads as TGTGCCATTAGGCAATTCGAAGAACAGGTTCCACTTGATGAAAAACTGTTTTTT. The rearrangement links TRBV10-3 to TRBJ1-4; a possible D gene is TRBD1 (5 bases). Germline V gene lookup returns CDR1 ENHRY and CDR2 SYGVKD. Trimming left V 9 bases short and J 6 bases short, with 29 bases between. This CDR3 contains 18 residues.

The chain recombines TRBV21-1 with TRBJ2-7; the table's D gene call, TRBD2, was not cross checked with the DNA. TRBV21-1 is labeled a pseudogene. The CDR3 loop spans 16 amino acids. CDR3 sequence: CASSKMGAGLSYEQYF. The DNA for the CDR3 is TGTGCCAGCAGCAAAATGGGAGCAGGACTGTCCTACGAGCAGTACTTC.

This chain links TRBV5-5 with TRBJ2-2, with a tentative D call TRBD1 (5 bases). CDR3 length: 16 residues. Germline V gene lookup returns CDR1 SGHKS and CDR2 YYEKEE (reference sequence). V lost 3 bases, J lost 1 base, and 13 bases lay in between. CDR3 nucleotide sequence: TGTGCCAGCAGCTCCTTGGGCCAGGGGAACACCGGGGAGCTGTTTTTT. This translates into CASSSLGQGNTGELFF.